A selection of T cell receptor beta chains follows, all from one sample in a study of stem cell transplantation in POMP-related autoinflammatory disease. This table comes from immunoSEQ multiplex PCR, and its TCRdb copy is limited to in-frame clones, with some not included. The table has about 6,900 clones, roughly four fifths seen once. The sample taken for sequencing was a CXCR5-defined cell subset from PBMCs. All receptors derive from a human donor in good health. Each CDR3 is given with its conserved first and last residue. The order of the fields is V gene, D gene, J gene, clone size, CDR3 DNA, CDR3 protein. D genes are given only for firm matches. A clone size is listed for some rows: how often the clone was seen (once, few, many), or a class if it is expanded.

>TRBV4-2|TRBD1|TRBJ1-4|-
TGTGCCAGCAGCCAAGAAGGGGGACAGAGTTACGAAAAACTGTTTTTT
CASSQEGGQSYEKLFF
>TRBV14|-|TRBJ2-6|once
TGTGCCAGCAGCCAAGGGGAGAGCCGGGGACTCTCTGGGGCCAACGTCCTGACTTTC
CASSQGESRGLSGANVLTF
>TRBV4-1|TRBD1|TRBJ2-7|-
TGCGCCAGCAGCCAAGTGCCCGGGACAGGACCCTACGAGCAGTACTTC
CASSQVPGTGPYEQYF
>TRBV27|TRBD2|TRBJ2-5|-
TGTGCCAGCGGCCCGGGACTAGCGGGGGGCCAAGAGACCCAGTACTTC
CASGPGLAGGQETQYF
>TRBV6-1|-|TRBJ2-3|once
TGTGCCAGCAGTGCGAGGGCAGATACGCAGTATTTT
CASSARADTQYF
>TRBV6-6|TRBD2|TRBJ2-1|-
TGTGCCAGCAGTTACTCGGGCGGGGGAGTCTACAATGAGCAGTTCTTC
CASSYSGGGVYNEQFF
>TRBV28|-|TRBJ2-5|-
TGTGCCAGCAGCCCAGTTTGGGGGGGGCTCCAAGAGACCCAGTACTTC
CASSPVWGGLQETQYF
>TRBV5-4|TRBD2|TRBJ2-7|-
TGTGCCAGCAGGCCTAGCGGGCTCTACGAGCAGTACTTC
CASRPSGLYEQYF
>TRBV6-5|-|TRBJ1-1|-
TGTGCCAGCAGAACTACTCGCGGCACTGAAGCTTTCTTT
CASRTTRGTEAFF
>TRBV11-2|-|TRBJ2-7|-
TGTGCCAGCAGCTTCGGCGGTGCCTCCTACGAGCAGTACTTC
CASSFGGASYEQYF
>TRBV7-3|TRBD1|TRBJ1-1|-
TGTGCCAGCAGCCCCAGACAGGGGGGCACTGAAGCTTTCTTT
CASSPRQGGTEAFF
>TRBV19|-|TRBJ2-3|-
TGTGCCAGTAGTCCAAGGGGAGATACGCAGTATTTT
CASSPRGDTQYF
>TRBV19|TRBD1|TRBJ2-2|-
TGTGCCAGTAGTATAGTAGGGGGGACAGGATCCACCGGGGAGCTGTTTTTT
CASSIVGGTGSTGELFF
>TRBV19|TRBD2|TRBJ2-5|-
TGTGCCAGTAGTGCACTAGCGGGGGTTGAGACCCAGTACTTC
CASSALAGVETQYF
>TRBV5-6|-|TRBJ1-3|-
TGTGCCAGCAGCCGAACTGGAAACACCATATATTTT
CASSRTGNTIYF
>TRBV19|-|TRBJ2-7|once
TGTGCCAGTAGACTTACAGGCTCTAATCCCTACGAGCAGTACTTC
CASRLTGSNPYEQYF
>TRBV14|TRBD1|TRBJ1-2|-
TGTGCCAGCAGCCAAGATTTAGGGACAGGGGAGGATGGCTACACCTTC
CASSQDLGTGEDGYTF
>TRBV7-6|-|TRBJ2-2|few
TGTGCCAGCAGCTACCAGCTGGGGCTGCGCCCCCCGAACACCGGGGAGCTGTTTTTT
CASSYQLGLRPPNTGELFF
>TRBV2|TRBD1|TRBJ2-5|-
TGTGCCAGCAGTGAGCAACAGGGGGGAGAGACCCAGTACTTC
CASSEQQGGETQYF
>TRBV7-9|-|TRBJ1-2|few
TGTGCCAGCAGCTTAGGTTCGATTTCGGAGGGTGGCTACACCTTC
CASSLGSISEGGYTF
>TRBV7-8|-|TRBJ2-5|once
TGTGCCAGCAGCTTGGTGCGGCAGGGTCGAGAGACCCAGTACTTC
CASSLVRQGRETQYF
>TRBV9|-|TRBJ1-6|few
TGTGCCAGCAGCGTAGCTATCTCCCGAAATTCACCCCTCCACTTT
CASSVAISRNSPLHF
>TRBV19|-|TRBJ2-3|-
TGTGCCAGTAGTATAGATGGGTACAGCGGTACTTTCACAGATACGCAGTATTTT
CASSIDGYSGTFTDTQYF
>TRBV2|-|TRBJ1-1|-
TGTGCCAGCAGTCCCCGGGGCAACCTCATGAACACTGAAGCTTTCTTT
CASSPRGNLMNTEAFF
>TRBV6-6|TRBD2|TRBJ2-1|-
TGTGCCAGCAGTTACGGGGGGGCCTACAATGAGCAGTTCTTC
CASSYGGAYNEQFF
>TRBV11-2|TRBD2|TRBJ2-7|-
TGTGCCAGCAGCTTAATGGGACTAGCTCTGTACGAGCAGTACTTC
CASSLMGLALYEQYF
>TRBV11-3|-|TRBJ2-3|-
TGTGCCAGCAGCGCAGGGGACACCAGCACAGATACGCAGTATTTT
CASSAGDTSTDTQYF
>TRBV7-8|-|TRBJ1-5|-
TGTGCCAGCAGCTTAAGCAGGGGCAACAATCAGCCCCAGCATTTT
CASSLSRGNNQPQHF
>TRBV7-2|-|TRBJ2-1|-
TGTGCCAGCAGCCCTTACAATGAGCAGTTCTTC
CASSPYNEQFF
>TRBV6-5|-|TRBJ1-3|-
TGTGCCAGCAGTTACGGGGCCGTAGGAAACACCATATATTTT
CASSYGAVGNTIYF
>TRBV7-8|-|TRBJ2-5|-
TGTGCCAGCAGCTTAGGGCGGGATTCATCCCTCCAGACCCAGTACTTC
CASSLGRDSSLQTQYF
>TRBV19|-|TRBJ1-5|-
TGTGCCAGTAGGACTTCCGATCAGCCCCAGCATTTT
CASRTSDQPQHF
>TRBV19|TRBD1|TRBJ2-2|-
TGTGCCACCAGACAGGGGTCGAACACCGGGGAGCTGTTTTTT
CATRQGSNTGELFF
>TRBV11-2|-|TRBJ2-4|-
TGTGCCAGCCGCCCCTTCTCGGGGTTTGAAAACATTCAGTACTTC
CASRPFSGFENIQYF
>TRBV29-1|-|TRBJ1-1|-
TGCAGCGTCCTCGGGCCGGGAGGAACTGAAGCTTTCTTT
CSVLGPGGTEAFF
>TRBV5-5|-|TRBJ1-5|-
TGTGCCAGCAGCTCGGGGTCAGGGTACAATCAGCCCCAGCATTTT
CASSSGSGYNQPQHF
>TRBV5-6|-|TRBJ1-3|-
TGTGCCAGCAGCTTTGGTGGGTCGTCTGGAAACACCATATATTTT
CASSFGGSSGNTIYF
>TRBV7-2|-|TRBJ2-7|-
TGTGCCAGCAGCGCGCGGTGGGGAAGCTCCTACGAGCAGTACTTC
CASSARWGSSYEQYF
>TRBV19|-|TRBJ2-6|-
TGTGCCAGTAGTATGGGGGTGTGGGCCAACGTCCTGACTTTC
CASSMGVWANVLTF
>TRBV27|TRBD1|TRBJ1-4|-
TGTGCCAGCAGTTTATCCTTGGACAGGGGGCGGGAAAAACTGTTTTTT
CASSLSLDRGREKLFF
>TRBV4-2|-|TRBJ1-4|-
TGTGCCAGCAGCCAAAATGTTCGCCCCCAGCTGTTTTTT
CASSQNVRPQLFF
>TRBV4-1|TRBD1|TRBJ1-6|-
TGCGCCAGCAGCCAAGATGGGACAGGGGGGTTTATACGTAATTCACCCCTCCACTTT
CASSQDGTGGFIRNSPLHF
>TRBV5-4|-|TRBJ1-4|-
TGTGCCAGCAGCCGGGATTTACAGGGAGTCAATGAAAAACTGTTTTTT
CASSRDLQGVNEKLFF